A single sample gave rise to the 21 T cell receptor beta chains below, sequenced in a study of cytomegalovirus exposure and HLA in healthy donors. The PCR contained 60 Vbeta and 13 Jbeta primers. The method was immunoSEQ multiplex PCR; TCRdb's version includes in-frame clones alone and lacks a portion of them. The table shows around 110,000 clones, with about 86% occurring only once. Sequencing input: PBMCs. The receptors originated from a woman aged 30 to 39 in good health and CMV-seronegative.

This clone was seen just once. CDR3 sequence: CASSERGGVNTGELFF. The CDR3 coding sequence is TGCGCCAGCAGTGAAAGAGGTGGTGTGAACACCGGGGAGCTGTTTTTT. V and J are TRBV10-2 and TRBJ2-2; no clear D. The CDR3 contains 16 residues. CDR1 and CDR2 (germline): WSHSY, SAAADI. Trimming stripped 3 bases from V and 1 base from J, with 12 bases between.

This chain uses TRBV28 with TRBJ2-7; 8 bases are a match to TRBD2. The CDR3 length is 14 residues. Germline V gene lookup returns CDR1 MDHEN and CDR2 SYDVKM. The ends lost 3 bases at V and 6 bases at J; junction bases unmatched: 7. CDR3 protein: CASSFRGRTAEQYF. CDR3 DNA sequence: TGTGCCAGCAGTTTCCGCGGGAGGACCGCCGAGCAGTACTTC.

This chain links TRBV5-4 with TRBJ2-1; tentatively, D is TRBD1 (6 bases). This CDR3 has 14 amino acids. CDR1 SGHNT and CDR2 YYREEE come from the germline V gene (reference sequence). V was shortened by 2 bases and J by 5 bases, with 11 bases between the two germline ends. The CDR3 sequence: CASSFRDKNNEQFF. CDR3 in DNA: TGTGCCAGCAGCTTCCGGGACAAGAACAATGAGCAGTTCTTC.

The chain recombines TRBV5-1 with TRBJ2-1, with D perhaps TRBD2 (5 bases). The V end was cut by 4 bases, the J end by 3 bases, with 14 bases between. CDR1 and CDR2 (germline): SGHRS, YFSETQ. The CDR3 is made up of 15 amino acids. In DNA form, the CDR3 reads TGCGCCAGCAGCCCCCCGGGGTTTAGCTACAATGAGCAGTTCTTC. This sequence encodes CASSPPGFSYNEQFF.

The J gene is TRBJ2-7, the V gene TRBV5-1; TRBD1 matches at 11 bases. CDR3 length: 15 amino acids. CDR1 is SGHRS, CDR2 YFSETQ, per germline. Trimming took 4 bases from V and 0 from J; bases not matched to a gene: 3. CDR3 sequence: CASSAGQGASYEQYF. The CDR3, as DNA: TGCGCCAGCAGCGCAGGACAGGGGGCCTCCTACGAGCAGTACTTC.

This clone was detected only a few times. The rearrangement uses TRBV6-1 and TRBJ2-2; 10 bases fit TRBD1. J was trimmed by 8 bases and V by 4 bases; bases with no gene match: 10. Germline CDR1 MNHNS, CDR2 SASEGT. The CDR3 is 16 residues long. CDR3 bases: TGTGCCAGCAGTGGCATACCGGGACAGGGGCTTGGGGAGCTGTTTTTT. This codes for CASSGIPGQGLGELFF.

This chain links TRBV7-2 with TRBJ2-1; the D gene is possibly TRBD1 (6 bases). With 5 bases removed from V and 10 bases from J, the gap between germline ends came to 12 bases. The CDR3 has 12 residues. CDR1 SGHTA and CDR2 FQGNSA come from the germline V gene. CDR3 nucleotide sequence: TGTGCCAGCAGCACTTACAGGGCAGAGCAGTTCTTC. Residues: CASSTYRAEQFF.

The CDR3 DNA follows: TGTGCCAGCAGTTTGGGGCAGGGATATCAGCCCCAGCATTTT. Translating it yields CASSLGQGYQPQHF. J is TRBJ1-5 and V is TRBV27; possible D gene TRBD1, 5 bases. Germline V CDR1 and CDR2: MNHEY, SMNVEV (reference sequence). The germline V and J ends were trimmed by 3 bases and 5 bases, with 11 bases remaining between them. CDR3 length: 14 residues.

This chain uses TRBV7-2 with TRBJ1-4; 7 bases line up with TRBD1. This CDR3 is 14 amino acids long. The V gene's germline CDR1 is SGHTA and CDR2 FQGNSA. The V gene end was trimmed by 1 base and the J gene end by 8 bases; junction bases not matched to a gene: 4. DNA of the CDR3: TGTGCCAGCAGCTTAGTCAGGGGGGTAGAAAAACTGTTTTTT. Its protein product is CASSLVRGVEKLFF.

The chain has TRBV19 and TRBJ2-5, with a tentative D call TRBD1 (5 bases). This CDR3 has 16 residues. V lost 6 bases to trimming and J lost 0 bases, with 17 bases between them. Germline-derived CDR1 and CDR2 are LNHDA and SQIVND (reference sequence). CDR3 loop: CASSPILQGYQETQYF. The DNA of the CDR3 is TGTGCCAGTAGCCCTATATTGCAGGGCTACCAAGAGACCCAGTACTTC.

J is TRBJ1-1 and V is TRBV19; 8 bases match TRBD1. Germline V gives CDR1 LNHDA, CDR2 SQIVND (reference sequence). Unmatched junction bases numbered 2, after V lost 5 bases and J lost 0 bases. The CDR3 has 14 residues. The DNA for the CDR3 is TGTGCCAGTAGTGGGACAGGATTGAACACTGAAGCTTTCTTT. Translation gives CASSGTGLNTEAFF.

This chain connects TRBV19 to TRBJ1-5; perhaps TRBD1 as D (6 bases). The CDR3 has 13 amino acids. Germline values: CDR1 LNHDA, CDR2 SQIVND (reference sequence). V dropped 10 bases and J dropped 0 bases, with 10 bases sitting between them. In DNA form, the CDR3 reads TGTGCCATCTCAGGGGATAGCAATCAGCCCCAGCATTTT. Its protein is CAISGDSNQPQHF.

This chain uses TRBV11-2 with TRBJ2-7; 11 positions match TRBD2. There are 17 residues in the CDR3. Germline V lookup: CDR1 SGHAT, CDR2 FQNNGV. J lost 2 bases, V lost 2 bases, and 8 bases had no gene match. In nucleotides, the CDR3 is TGTGCCAGCAGCTTAAGGCCCACTAGCGGGAGCCCCTACGAGCAGTACTTC. Its protein product is CASSLRPTSGSPYEQYF.

The chain uses TRBV19 and TRBJ2-5, with TRBD2 matching 8 bases. V lost 7 bases, J lost 1 base, and 11 bases stayed unmatched. This CDR3 contains 16 residues. Germline loops: CDR1 LNHDA, CDR2 SQIVND (reference sequence). The CDR3 nucleotides are TGTGCCAGTACCCCAGTCGGTGCGGGAGGCCAAGAGACCCAGTACTTC. It encodes CASTPVGAGGQETQYF.

The rearrangement joins TRBV6-1 to TRBJ2-7, with D tentatively TRBD1 (5 bases). The CDR3 runs to 12 residues. The V end was cut by 7 bases, the J end by 3 bases, with 10 bases between. Germline CDR1 and CDR2: MNHNS and SASEGT. CDR3 coding DNA: TGTGCCAGCAAGGCAGGGAACTACGAGCAGTACTTC. Amino acid sequence: CASKAGNYEQYF.

This chain links TRBV7-9 with TRBJ2-7; TRBD1 might be the D (6 bases). Trimming shortened V by 6 bases and J by 3 bases, and 12 bases separated the two germline ends. The CDR3 covers 13 residues. Germline V lookup: CDR1 SEHNR, CDR2 FQNEAQ (reference sequence). CDR3 sequence reads: CASSGGRVYEQYF. CDR3 nucleotides: TGTGCCAGCAGTGGGGGCAGGGTCTACGAGCAGTACTTC.

Turning to this clone: The sample has other DNA sequences that encode this CDR3 too. This sequence joins TRBV5-1 and TRBJ2-1; 9 bases are shared with TRBD2. CDR1 and CDR2 from the germline V gene are SGHRS and YFSETQ. The V gene end was trimmed by 4 bases and the J gene end by 6 bases; junction bases not matched to a gene: 8. The CDR3 runs 15 residues. The CDR3 DNA sequence: TGCGCCAGCAGCCCCGGGCTAGCGGGGCCCAATGAGCAGTTCTTC. Amino acid sequence: CASSPGLAGPNEQFF.

This rearrangement joins TRBV5-4 to TRBJ2-1, with TRBD2 as a possible D gene (5 bases). Trimming took 4 bases from V and 3 from J, leaving 20 bases between them. The CDR3 is 17 amino acids. CDR1 is SGHNT and CDR2 is YYREEE in the germline V gene (reference sequence). DNA of the CDR3: TGTGCCAGCAGCCCCCCGTACGGGGTCTCAGGCTACAATGAGCAGTTCTTC. Its translation is CASSPPYGVSGYNEQFF. Filled out from reference TRBV5-4 and TRBJ2-1, the complete variable domain reads ETGVTQSPTHLIKTRGQQVTLRCSSQSGHNTVSWYQQALGQGPQFIFQYYREEENGRGNFPPRFSGLQFPNYSSELNVNALELDDSALYLCASSPPYGVSGYNEQFFGPGTRLTVL.

The rearrangement uses TRBV28 and TRBJ1-1, with 10 bases fitting TRBD1. V dropped 4 bases and J dropped 5; count of bases not matched to a gene: 4. CDR1 and CDR2 (germline): MDHEN, SYDVKM. The CDR3 is 14 residues long. CDR3 sequence reads: CASSWTGGWTEAFF. Here the CDR3 DNA reads TGTGCCAGCAGTTGGACAGGGGGTTGGACTGAAGCTTTCTTT.

The CDR3 protein is CASTAQEGSYNEQFF. The CDR3 DNA sequence: TGTGCCAGCACCGCCCAGGAGGGCTCCTACAATGAGCAGTTCTTC. The J gene is TRBJ2-1, the V gene TRBV6-5, with D perhaps matching TRBD2 (6 bases). The CDR3 runs to 15 residues. V shed 7 bases and J shed 0 bases, with 13 bases lying between them. Per the germline V gene, CDR1 is MNHEY and CDR2 is SVGAGI.

This chain uses TRBV2 with TRBJ1-5; D possibly corresponds to TRBD1 (5 bases). Trimming took off 1 base at V and 5 bases at J, with 9 bases between the two ends. CDR3 size: 14 residues. Germline V gives CDR1 SNHLY, CDR2 FYNNEI. In DNA form, the CDR3 reads TGTGCCAGCAGTGAAGGGGGCACCTATCAGCCCCAGCATTTT. Its protein is CASSEGGTYQPQHF. The full variable domain, rest sourced from reference TRBV2 and TRBJ1-5, is EPEVTQTPSHQVTQMGQEVILRCVPISNHLYFYWYRQILGQKVEFLVSFYNNEISEKSEIFDDQFSVERPDGSNFTLKIRSTKLEDSAMYFCASSEGGTYQPQHFGDGTRLSIL.